This record covers a single TCR beta chain. Its antigen is as yet unknown. This record belongs to a study of early stage breast cancer tumors. Study details: ER+/PR+/HER2- status applied to about 70% of the 16 invasive breast tumors. Average read coverage per sample was 9 to 10-fold. Eight ER+/PR+/HER2- tumors were invasive ductal; a few were invasive lobular. Study observations and caveats: Tumors had approximately 2.6-fold higher T cell density and higher clonality than adjacent normal breast tissue.

The data were produced by immunoSEQ multiplex PCR, yet TCRdb's version contains in-frame clones alone and is incomplete. The data hold more than 65,000 clones, with less than 90% observed a single time. The germline V gene has CDR1 GTSNPN and CDR2 SVGIG (reference sequence). This CDR3 contains 13 residues. The V and J ends lost 1 base and 3 bases respectively, with 10 bases between them. The chain uses TRBV30 and TRBJ2-7, with D maybe TRBD1 (6 bases). The sample taken for sequencing was blood. The receptor was isolated from a middle-aged person with breast cancer. For the CDR3, the DNA is TGTGCCTGGAGTGACAGGGCTGACTACGAGCAGTACTTC. It specifies CAWSDRADYEQYF.